Listed below are T cell receptor beta chains from one sample, sequenced in a study of blood T cell repertoires in COVID-19. Generated by immunoSEQ multiplex PCR, the TCRdb table keeps only in-frame clones and is missing some. This sample has approximately 29,000 clones, with almost 90% found just once. Source material: peripheral blood. The source is a human donor with active COVID-19. The donor label of this sample is uncertain. CDR3s include the opening cysteine and the closing phenylalanine or tryptophan. Expanded clones get a size class; other rows say once, few or many, or leave the size out.

J: TRBJ2-1
size: .
V: TRBV7-9
CDR3: CASSTTGTFLTYNEQFF

J: TRBJ2-7
size: .
V: TRBV7-2
CDR3: CASSFSGGSSYEQYF

J: TRBJ1-5
size: few
V: TRBV7-9
CDR3: CASSWDRDSNQPQHF

J: TRBJ2-7
size: few
V: TRBV11-2
CDR3: CASSLDQGVGQYF

J: TRBJ1-5
size: .
V: TRBV2
CDR3: CASPPRPEYTNQPQHF

J: TRBJ1-1
size: .
V: TRBV3-1/TRBV3-2
CDR3: CASSQVPGSEAFF

J: TRBJ1-1
size: .
V: TRBV7-2
CDR3: CASRKGGGMGAFF

J: TRBJ2-1
size: .
V: TRBV24-1
CDR3: CATSDFNSGGHNEQFF

J: TRBJ2-3
size: .
V: TRBV19
CDR3: CASRRRGATDTQYF

J: TRBJ2-7
size: .
V: TRBV29-1
CDR3: CSVRATGVEQYF

J: TRBJ2-5
size: .
V: TRBV5-4
CDR3: CASSLGGDRKETQYF

J: TRBJ1-5
size: .
V: TRBV6-6
CDR3: CASRHTGEGNQPQHF

J: TRBJ2-3
size: .
V: TRBV6-5
CDR3: CASSYGTGSDTQYF

J: TRBJ2-7
size: once
V: TRBV6-6
CDR3: CASNNGQTYEQYF

J: TRBJ2-5
size: .
V: TRBV9
CDR3: CASSVGVGVVGPQETQYF

J: TRBJ1-1
size: once
V: TRBV4-1
CDR3: CASSQDNRGEAFF

J: TRBJ2-7
size: .
V: TRBV11-2
CDR3: CASSLGGTGGISYEQYF

J: TRBJ2-3
size: .
V: TRBV3-1/TRBV3-2
CDR3: CASSPRTSGGTDTQYF

J: TRBJ2-7
size: .
V: TRBV10-1
CDR3: CASSESGQGFSGGAHEQYF

J: TRBJ2-3
size: few
V: TRBV7-9
CDR3: CASSSPFRAGDSTDTQYF

J: TRBJ2-7
size: .
V: TRBV18
CDR3: CASSPDWPAYEQYF

J: TRBJ1-5
size: .
V: TRBV3-1/TRBV3-2
CDR3: CASGGTGDQPQHF

J: TRBJ2-7
size: .
V: TRBV10-3
CDR3: CAISPGLAGGYEQYF

J: TRBJ1-6
size: .
V: TRBV6-1
CDR3: CASSDDYRGGSPLHF

J: TRBJ1-2
size: .
V: TRBV9
CDR3: CASSVESGQGVYGYTF

J: TRBJ2-3
size: .
V: TRBV7-2
CDR3: CASSSPQTPSTDTQYF

J: TRBJ2-7
size: .
V: TRBV5-1
CDR3: CASSPGLSYSEQYF

J: TRBJ2-3
size: .
V: TRBV6-5
CDR3: CASSPGGRATDTQYF